This TCR beta chain emerged from a study of cytomegalovirus exposure and HLA in healthy donors. Trimming pared 2 bases from V and 7 bases from J, leaving 9 bases between. Germline assignment: CDR1 SGHTA and CDR2 FQGNSA. This CDR3 contains 13 residues. Study-wide points: In a later analysis, first-cohort TCR clusters were found to tend to co-occur in the 100 to 150 validation repertoires.

Remarks on this clone: Its antigen remains unidentified.

While the first cohort had 500 to 700 subjects, the donors belonged to the separate validation cohort of about 120 subjects. The method was immunoSEQ multiplex PCR; TCRdb's version includes in-frame clones alone and lacks a portion of them. The sample holds tens of thousands of clones, 80% to 95% seen once. Sequenced: PBMCs. This TCR was recovered from a woman in her twenties or thirties in good health and CMV-seronegative. The chain combines TRBV7-2 with TRBJ2-1; D is ambiguous. The chain's CDR3 is CASSLLVANEQFF. The CDR3, as DNA: TGTGCCAGCAGCTTATTAGTAGCTAATGAGCAGTTCTTC.